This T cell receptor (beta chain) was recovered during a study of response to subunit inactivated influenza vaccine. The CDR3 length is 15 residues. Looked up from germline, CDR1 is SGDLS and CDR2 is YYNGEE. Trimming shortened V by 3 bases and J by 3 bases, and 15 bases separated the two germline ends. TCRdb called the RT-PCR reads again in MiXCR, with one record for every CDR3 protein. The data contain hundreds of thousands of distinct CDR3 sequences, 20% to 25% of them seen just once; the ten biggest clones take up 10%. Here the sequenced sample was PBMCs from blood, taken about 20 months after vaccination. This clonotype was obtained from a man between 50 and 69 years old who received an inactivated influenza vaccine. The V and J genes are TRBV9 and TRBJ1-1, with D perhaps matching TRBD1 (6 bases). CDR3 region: CASSGGQPGDTEAFF. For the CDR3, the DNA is TGTGCCAGCAGCGGGGGACAACCGGGTGACACTGAAGCTTTCTTT.